A selection of T cell receptor beta chains follows, all from one sample in a study of T cells after yellow fever vaccination. In TCRdb, the 5' RACE reads were re-called with MiXCR into one record per CDR3 protein. Here the sample spans 300,000 to 350,000 distinct CDR3 sequences, roughly a tenth being singletons. Sequenced here: CD4+ T cells sorted from PBMCs, sampled 45 days after the yellow fever booster vaccination. The receptors were sampled from a man in his late teens or twenties who received the YFV17D yellow fever vaccine. CDR3s include the opening cysteine and the closing phenylalanine or tryptophan. D genes are given only for firm matches. Size values are once, few and many counts, or a class for expanded clones, and some rows have none.

clone size	V gene	J gene	D gene	CDR3 protein	CDR3 DNA
.	TRBV20-1	TRBJ2-3	TRBD1	CSARDSDRGTDTQYF	TGCAGTGCTAGAGATTCGGACAGGGGCACAGATACGCAGTATTTT
.	TRBV2	TRBJ2-2	.	CASETGNTGELFF	TGTGCCAGCGAGACAGGGAACACCGGGGAGCTGTTTTTT
.	TRBV30	TRBJ2-7	.	CAWSVLRGYNEQYF	TGTGCCTGGAGTGTACTAAGGGGGTATAACGAGCAGTACTTC
.	TRBV9	TRBJ1-3	.	CASSAATGSGNTIYF	TGTGCCAGCAGCGCCGCAACAGGGTCTGGAAACACCATATATTTT
.	TRBV18	TRBJ1-5	.	CASSPGDLQPQHF	TGTGCCAGCTCACCGGGAGACCTTCAGCCCCAGCATTTT
few	TRBV20-1	TRBJ1-2	.	CSVLPGTYGYTF	TGCAGTGTCCTTCCGGGGACCTATGGCTACACCTTC
.	TRBV29-1	TRBJ1-5	.	CSVAEGIFGQPQHF	TGCAGCGTTGCAGAGGGGATTTTTGGGCAGCCCCAGCATTTT
.	TRBV6-2/TRBV6-3	TRBJ2-3	TRBD2	CASKRGLTDTQYF	TGTGCCAGCAAGCGGGGGCTCACAGATACGCAGTATTTT
few	TRBV5-4	TRBJ2-3	TRBD2	CASSLTAGPTDTQYF	TGTGCCAGCAGCTTGACAGCGGGGCCCACAGATACGCAGTATTTT
few	TRBV20-1	TRBJ2-3	TRBD2	CSARDPSGGSPDTQYF	TGCAGTGCTAGAGACCCTAGCGGGGGATCCCCAGATACGCAGTATTTT
.	TRBV18	TRBJ2-3	.	CASSPQPAPDTQYF	TGTGCCAGCTCACCACAGCCTGCCCCAGATACGCAGTATTTT
.	TRBV11-2	TRBJ2-2	TRBD2	CASSLVGGTGELFF	TGTGCCAGCAGCTTAGTCGGGGGGACCGGGGAGCTGTTTTTT
.	TRBV12-3/TRBV12-4	TRBJ1-2	.	CASRLTGSDGYTF	TGTGCCAGCAGACTCACAGGGAGCGATGGCTACACCTTC
.	TRBV12-3/TRBV12-4	TRBJ1-6	.	CASSLRARNNSPLHF	TGTGCCAGCAGTTTAAGGGCGCGGAATAATTCACCCCTCCACTTT
.	TRBV6-5	TRBJ1-2	.	CASKEGLNYGYTF	TGTGCCAGCAAGGAAGGGTTAAACTATGGCTACACCTTC
.	TRBV7-3	TRBJ2-5	.	CASSLTISETQYF	TGTGCCAGCAGCTTAACGATTTCGGAGACCCAGTACTTC
few	TRBV3-1	TRBJ2-6	TRBD1	CASSPAPDRGLWTGANVLTF	TGTGCCAGCAGCCCAGCGCCCGACAGGGGGCTGTGGACTGGGGCCAACGTCCTGACTTTC
few	TRBV10-3	TRBJ2-2	.	CATGGRETGELFF	TGTGCAACGGGGGGCAGGGAAACCGGGGAGCTGTTTTTT
.	TRBV19	TRBJ1-2	.	CASSIGGRDYGYTF	TGTGCCAGTAGTATAGGGGGGCGCGACTATGGCTACACCTTC
few	TRBV18	TRBJ1-3	.	CASSPSVLGNTIYF	TGTGCCAGCTCACCATCAGTTCTAGGAAACACCATATATTTT
few	TRBV6-5	TRBJ2-4	.	CASSYGPSQNIQYF	TGTGCCAGCAGTTACGGTCCTAGCCAGAACATTCAGTACTTC
many	TRBV3-1	TRBJ1-2	.	CASSQTGTSPGGYTF	TGTGCCAGCAGCCAAACAGGGACCAGTCCGGGAGGCTACACCTTC
many	TRBV7-3	TRBJ2-2	TRBD1	CASSLQQGARTGELFF	TGTGCCAGCAGCCTCCAACAGGGGGCGCGTACCGGGGAGCTGTTTTTT
many	TRBV6-2/TRBV6-3	TRBJ2-7	.	CASKVFPGPYEQYF	TGTGCCAGCAAAGTTTTTCCGGGACCATACGAGCAGTACTTC
few	TRBV18	TRBJ1-2	.	CASSPPTEGSYGYTF	TGTGCCAGCTCACCACCGACCGAGGGAAGCTATGGCTACACCTTC
.	TRBV5-1	TRBJ2-3	TRBD2	CASSALGSGGSWDTQYF	TGCGCCAGCAGCGCCCTGGGTAGCGGGGGATCTTGGGATACGCAGTATTTT
.	TRBV5-1	TRBJ2-1	.	CASSFTAAGATYNEQFF	TGCGCCAGCAGCTTCACGGCGGCGGGGGCCACCTACAATGAGCAGTTCTTC
.	TRBV7-2	TRBJ1-2	.	CASSFQDYGYTF	TGTGCCAGCAGCTTCCAGGACTATGGCTACACCTTC
few	TRBV7-2	TRBJ2-5	.	CASSPGRKVETQYF	TGTGCCAGCAGCCCGGGGAGGAAGGTAGAGACCCAGTACTTC
few	TRBV20-1	TRBJ2-5	TRBD2	CSAPTSGAGETQYF	TGCAGTGCACCGACTAGCGGGGCCGGAGAGACCCAGTACTTC
.	TRBV20-1	TRBJ1-5	.	CSARAQVNQPQHF	TGCAGTGCTAGAGCGCAGGTCAATCAGCCCCAGCATTTT
.	TRBV2	TRBJ1-1	.	CASSDRGRDTEAFF	TGTGCCAGCAGTGATCGGGGGCGGGACACTGAAGCTTTCTTT
many	TRBV5-1	TRBJ2-7	.	CASSLDGSYEQYF	TGCGCCAGCAGCTTGGACGGTAGCTACGAGCAGTACTTC
.	TRBV7-9	TRBJ1-2	TRBD1	CASSLMDRAGYTF	TGTGCCAGCAGCTTAATGGACAGGGCTGGCTACACCTTC
.	TRBV7-2	TRBJ1-2	.	CASSLAGGNIINYGYTF	TGTGCCAGCAGCTTAGCGGGGGGGAACATCATTAACTATGGCTACACCTTC
few	TRBV9	TRBJ2-2	.	CASSVGAQGGGELFF	TGTGCCAGCAGCGTAGGGGCCCAGGGCGGCGGGGAGCTGTTTTTT
.	TRBV7-3	TRBJ2-3	TRBD2	CASSLQGSGGTDTQYF	TGTGCCAGCAGCTTACAGGGTAGCGGGGGGACAGATACGCAGTATTTT
few	TRBV4-1	TRBJ1-5	.	CASSQERVRPPQHF	TGCGCCAGCAGCCAAGAAAGGGTCAGGCCCCCCCAGCATTTT
few	TRBV7-2	TRBJ2-7	.	CASSPIGGHPYEQYF	TGTGCCAGCAGCCCGATCGGGGGGCACCCCTACGAGCAGTACTTC
.	TRBV6-2/TRBV6-3	TRBJ2-3	TRBD2	CASSYVAGGVTQYF	TGTGCCAGCAGTTACGTTGCGGGGGGGGTTACGCAGTATTTT
many	TRBV2	TRBJ2-5	.	CASGPSWETQYF	TGTGCCAGCGGGCCCAGCTGGGAGACCCAGTACTTC
.	TRBV11-2	TRBJ2-5	TRBD2	CASSPGPGLAGGPKTQYF	TGTGCCAGCAGCCCCGGCCCCGGACTAGCGGGGGGGCCCAAGACCCAGTACTTC
few	TRBV9	TRBJ2-5	.	CASSVFDGTQYF	TGTGCCAGCAGCGTCTTTGATGGGACCCAGTACTTC
few	TRBV4-1	TRBJ2-1	.	CASSRNSPGPYNEQFF	TGCGCCAGCAGCCGGAACTCCCCAGGGCCCTACAATGAGCAGTTCTTC
.	TRBV28	TRBJ2-1	.	CASSYGYSYNEQFF	TGTGCCAGCAGTTATGGGTATTCCTACAATGAGCAGTTCTTC
.	TRBV5-1	TRBJ2-3	TRBD2	CASSAGTRATDTQYF	TGCGCCAGCAGTGCGGGGACTAGGGCCACAGATACGCAGTATTTT
few	TRBV10-2	TRBJ1-1	TRBD1	CASRPGQGASEAFF	TGCGCCAGCAGGCCGGGGCAGGGGGCCTCGGAAGCTTTCTTT
.	TRBV5-1	TRBJ2-2	.	CASSNYPTVTGELFF	TGCGCCAGCAGTAATTATCCAACAGTCACCGGGGAGCTGTTTTTT
few	TRBV25-1	TRBJ2-1	TRBD1	CASSELLGQGAIEQFF	TGTGCCAGCAGTGAATTACTCGGGCAGGGGGCTATTGAGCAGTTCTTC
.	TRBV6-2/TRBV6-3	TRBJ2-3	TRBD2	CASRPGGVRPTDTQYF	TGTGCCAGCAGGCCGGGGGGGGTACGCCCCACAGATACGCAGTATTTT
many	TRBV29-1	TRBJ1-1	.	CSAHRDMGTEAFF	TGCAGCGCGCACAGGGACATGGGCACTGAAGCTTTCTTT
.	TRBV15	TRBJ1-5	.	CATSRSRDNQPQHF	TGTGCCACCAGCAGATCCAGGGACAATCAGCCCCAGCATTTT
few	TRBV12-3/TRBV12-4	TRBJ1-1	.	CASSLMMTEAFF	TGTGCCAGCAGTTTAATGATGACTGAAGCTTTCTTT